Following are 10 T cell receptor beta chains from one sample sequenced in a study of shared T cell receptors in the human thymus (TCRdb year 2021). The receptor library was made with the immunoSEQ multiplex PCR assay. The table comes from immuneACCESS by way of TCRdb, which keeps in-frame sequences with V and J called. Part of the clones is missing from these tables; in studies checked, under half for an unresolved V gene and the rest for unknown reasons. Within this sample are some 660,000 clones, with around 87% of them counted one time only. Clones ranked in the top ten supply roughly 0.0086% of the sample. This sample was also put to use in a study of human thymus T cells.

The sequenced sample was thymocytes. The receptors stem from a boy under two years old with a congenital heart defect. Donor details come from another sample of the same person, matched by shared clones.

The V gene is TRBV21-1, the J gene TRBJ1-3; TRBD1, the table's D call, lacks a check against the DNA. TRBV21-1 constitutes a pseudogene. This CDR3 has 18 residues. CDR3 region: CASSKARWDRGPGNTIYF. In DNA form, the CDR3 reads TGTGCCAGCAGCAAAGCGAGGTGGGACAGGGGACCTGGAAACACCATATATTTT.

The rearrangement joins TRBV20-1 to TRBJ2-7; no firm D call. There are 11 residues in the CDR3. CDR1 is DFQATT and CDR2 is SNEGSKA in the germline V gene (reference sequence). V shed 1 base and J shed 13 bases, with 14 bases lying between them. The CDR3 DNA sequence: TGCAGTGCTAGAGGGAGCCATTCTACCTACGTC. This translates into CSARGSHSTYV.

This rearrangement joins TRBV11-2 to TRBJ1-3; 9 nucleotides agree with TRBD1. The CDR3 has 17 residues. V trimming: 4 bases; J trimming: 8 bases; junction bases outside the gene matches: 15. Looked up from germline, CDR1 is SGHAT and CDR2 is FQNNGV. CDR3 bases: TGTGCCAGCAGCTCTTACTGGGACAGGGTATGGGTAGACACCATATATTTT. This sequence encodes CASSSYWDRVWVDTIYF.

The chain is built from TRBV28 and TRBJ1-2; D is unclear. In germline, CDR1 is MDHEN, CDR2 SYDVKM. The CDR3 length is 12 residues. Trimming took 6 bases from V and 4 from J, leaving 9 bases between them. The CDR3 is CASRLIGYGYTF. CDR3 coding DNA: TGTGCCAGCAGACTAATCGGCTATGGCTACACCTTC.

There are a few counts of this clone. This chain's CDR3 is CASSLSGGGSYEQYF. The CDR3 DNA reads as TGTGCCAGCAGTCTTAGCGGAGGAGGTTCCTACGAGCAGTACTTC. The rearrangement uses TRBV6-6 and TRBJ2-7; maybe TRBD2 (6 bases). Germline assignment: CDR1 MNHNY and CDR2 SVGAGI (reference sequence). Trimming took off 5 bases at V and 1 base at J, with 15 bases between the two ends. This CDR3 is built from 15 residues.

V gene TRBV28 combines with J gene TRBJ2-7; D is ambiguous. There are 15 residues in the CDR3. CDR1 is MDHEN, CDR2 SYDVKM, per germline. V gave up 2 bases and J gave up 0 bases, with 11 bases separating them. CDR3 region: CASSLSQALSYEQYF. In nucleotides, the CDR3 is TGTGCCAGCAGTTTAAGCCAGGCCCTCTCCTACGAGCAGTACTTC.

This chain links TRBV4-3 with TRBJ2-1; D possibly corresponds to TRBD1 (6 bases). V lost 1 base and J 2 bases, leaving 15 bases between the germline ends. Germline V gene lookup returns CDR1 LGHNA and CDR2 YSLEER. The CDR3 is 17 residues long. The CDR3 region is CASSQVAPGAAYNEQFF. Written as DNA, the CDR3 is TGCGCCAGCAGCCAAGTTGCTCCAGGGGCGGCCTACAATGAGCAGTTCTTC.

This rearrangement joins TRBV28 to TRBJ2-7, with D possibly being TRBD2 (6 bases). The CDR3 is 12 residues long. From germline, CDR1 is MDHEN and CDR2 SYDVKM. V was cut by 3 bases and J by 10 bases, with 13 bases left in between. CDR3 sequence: CASSFATAGQYF. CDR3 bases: TGTGCCAGCAGTTTCGCCACCGCGGGACAGTACTTC.

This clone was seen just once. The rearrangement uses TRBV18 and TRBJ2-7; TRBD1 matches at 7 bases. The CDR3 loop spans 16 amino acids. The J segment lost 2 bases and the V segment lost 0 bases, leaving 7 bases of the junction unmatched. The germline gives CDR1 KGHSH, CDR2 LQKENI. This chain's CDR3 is CASSPPRDREAYEQYF. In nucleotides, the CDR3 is TGTGCCAGCTCACCACCGAGAGACAGGGAAGCCTACGAGCAGTACTTC.

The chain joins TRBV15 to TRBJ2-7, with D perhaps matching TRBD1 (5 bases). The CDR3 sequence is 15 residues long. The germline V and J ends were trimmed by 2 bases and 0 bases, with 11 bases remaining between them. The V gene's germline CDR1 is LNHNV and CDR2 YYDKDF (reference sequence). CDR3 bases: TGTGCCACCAGCAGATCCTGGACACTCTCCTACGAGCAGTACTTC. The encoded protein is CATSRSWTLSYEQYF.